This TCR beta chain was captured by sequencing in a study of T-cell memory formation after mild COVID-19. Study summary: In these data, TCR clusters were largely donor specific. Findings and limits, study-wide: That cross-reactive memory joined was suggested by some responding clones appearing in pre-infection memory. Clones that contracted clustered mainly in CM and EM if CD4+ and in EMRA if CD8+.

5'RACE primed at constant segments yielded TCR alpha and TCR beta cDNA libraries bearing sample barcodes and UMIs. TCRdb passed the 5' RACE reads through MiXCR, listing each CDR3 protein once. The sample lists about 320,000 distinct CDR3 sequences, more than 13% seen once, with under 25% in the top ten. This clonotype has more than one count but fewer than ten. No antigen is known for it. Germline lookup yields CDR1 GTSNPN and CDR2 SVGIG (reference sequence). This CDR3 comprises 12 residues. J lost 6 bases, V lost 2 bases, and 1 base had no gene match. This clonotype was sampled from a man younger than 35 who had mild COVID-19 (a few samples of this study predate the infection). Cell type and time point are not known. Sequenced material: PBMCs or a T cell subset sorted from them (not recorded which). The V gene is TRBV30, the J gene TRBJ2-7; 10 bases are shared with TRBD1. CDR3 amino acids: CAWSRTGGEQYF. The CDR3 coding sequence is TGTGCCTGGAGTAGGACAGGGGGCGAGCAGTACTTC.